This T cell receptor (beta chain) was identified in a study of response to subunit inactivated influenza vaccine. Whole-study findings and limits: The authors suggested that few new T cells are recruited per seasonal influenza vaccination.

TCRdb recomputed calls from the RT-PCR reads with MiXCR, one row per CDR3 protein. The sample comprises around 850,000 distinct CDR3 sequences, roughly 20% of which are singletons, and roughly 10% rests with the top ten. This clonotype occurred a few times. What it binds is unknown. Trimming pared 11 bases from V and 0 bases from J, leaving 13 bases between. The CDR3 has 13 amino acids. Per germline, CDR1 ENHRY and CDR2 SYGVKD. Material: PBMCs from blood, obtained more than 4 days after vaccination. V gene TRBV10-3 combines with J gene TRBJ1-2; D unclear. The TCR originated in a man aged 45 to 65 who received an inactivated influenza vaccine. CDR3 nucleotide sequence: TGTGCCGTCGACCAAACTGCTAACTATGGCTACACCTTC. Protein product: CAVDQTANYGYTF.